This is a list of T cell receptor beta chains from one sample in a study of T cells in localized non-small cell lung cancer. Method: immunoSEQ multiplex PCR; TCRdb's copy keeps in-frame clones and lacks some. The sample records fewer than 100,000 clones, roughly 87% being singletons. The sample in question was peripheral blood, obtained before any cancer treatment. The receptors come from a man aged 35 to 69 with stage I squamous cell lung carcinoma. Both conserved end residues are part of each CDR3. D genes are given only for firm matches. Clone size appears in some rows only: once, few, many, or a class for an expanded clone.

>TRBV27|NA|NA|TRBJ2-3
TGTGCCAGCAGTTTTAGCAGGGAGGCAGATACGCAGTATTTT
CASSFSREADTQYF
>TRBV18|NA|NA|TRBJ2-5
TGTGCCAGCTCACCACAGGGAGCAGGGACCCAGTACTTC
CASSPQGAGTQYF
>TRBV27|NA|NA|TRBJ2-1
TGTGCCAGCAGACGACAGGTCGAAGATGAGCAGTTCTTC
CASRRQVEDEQFF
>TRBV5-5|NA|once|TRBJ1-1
TGTGCCAGCAGCTTGGTACCGGGGTTGAACACTGAAGCTTTCTTT
CASSLVPGLNTEAFF
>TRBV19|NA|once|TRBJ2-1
TGTGCCAGTAGTATAAGGGGGAGCAATGAGCAGTTCTTC
CASSIRGSNEQFF
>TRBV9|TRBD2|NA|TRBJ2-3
TGTGCCAGCAGCTCAGCGGGAGGAAACACAGATACGCAGTATTTT
CASSSAGGNTDTQYF
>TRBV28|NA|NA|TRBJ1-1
TGTGCCAGCAGATTGGACACCCTGAACACTGAAGCTTTCTTT
CASRLDTLNTEAFF
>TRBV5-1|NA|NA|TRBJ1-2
TGCGCCAGCAGCTTGGCCCCCACCGTTGACTATGGCTACACCTTC
CASSLAPTVDYGYTF
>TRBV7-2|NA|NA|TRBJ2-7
TGTGCCAGCAGCTTGGGCGGGGGCCATTCCTACGAGCAGTACTTC
CASSLGGGHSYEQYF
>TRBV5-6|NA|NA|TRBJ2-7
TGTGCCAGCAGCTTTTATGGGGGGTCGAGCTCCTACGAGCAGTACTTC
CASSFYGGSSSYEQYF
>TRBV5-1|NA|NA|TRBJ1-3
TGCGCCAGCAGCGCCAGCCTGGAGGGAAACACCATATATTTT
CASSASLEGNTIYF
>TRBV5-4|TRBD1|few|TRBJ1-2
TGTGCCAGCAGCCAGGGGGCAGAAGGCTACACCTTC
CASSQGAEGYTF
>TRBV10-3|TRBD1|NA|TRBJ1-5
TGTGCCATCGTGAGGAGGGGCAGGACAGGTGGGGATCAGCCCCAGCATTTT
CAIVRRGRTGGDQPQHF
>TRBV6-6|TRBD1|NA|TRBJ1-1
TGTGCCAGCAGTCGTCCGGGACAGACTAACACTGAAGCTTTCTTT
CASSRPGQTNTEAFF
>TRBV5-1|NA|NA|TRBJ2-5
TGCGCCAGCAGCTTGGCTGCAGGGGTCCAAGAGACCCAGTACTTC
CASSLAAGVQETQYF
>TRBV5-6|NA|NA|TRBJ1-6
TGTGCCAGCAGCTTACGGGAAGGCAGGGCTTCACCCCTCCACTTT
CASSLREGRASPLHF
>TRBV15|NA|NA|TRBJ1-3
TGTGCCACCAGCCTTAACCGGGAGTACAACCGAAACACCATATATTTT
CATSLNREYNRNTIYF
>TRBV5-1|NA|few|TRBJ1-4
TGCGCCAGCAGCTTGGGAGGGTCTGAAAAACTGTTTTTT
CASSLGGSEKLFF
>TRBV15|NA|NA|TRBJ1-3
TGTGCCACCAGCAGAGAAGGGAGCTCCGGAAACACCATATATTTT
CATSREGSSGNTIYF
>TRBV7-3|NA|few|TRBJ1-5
TGTGCCAGCAGCCTTACCCCAACGCAGCCCCAGCATTTT
CASSLTPTQPQHF
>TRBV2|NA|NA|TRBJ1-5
TGTGCCAGCATAAGAGAGAACAATCAGCCCCAGCATTTT
CASIRENNQPQHF
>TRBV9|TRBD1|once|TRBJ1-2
TGTGCCAGCAGCCCCTCGGACAGGGTATATGGCTACACCTTC
CASSPSDRVYGYTF
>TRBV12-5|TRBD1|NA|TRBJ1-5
TGTGCTAGTGGTTTGGGGACAGGGACGGGCCAGCCCCAGCATTTT
CASGLGTGTGQPQHF
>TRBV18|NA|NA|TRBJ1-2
TGTGCCAGCTCACCACTTAGTGACCAGCCGTATGGCTACACCTTC
CASSPLSDQPYGYTF
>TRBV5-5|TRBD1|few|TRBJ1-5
TGTGCCAGCAGTTTCGACAGGGTTAATCAGCCCCAGCATTTT
CASSFDRVNQPQHF
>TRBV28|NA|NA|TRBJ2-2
TGTGCCAGCAGGCGGGGAGGCACCGGGGAGCTGTTTTTT
CASRRGGTGELFF
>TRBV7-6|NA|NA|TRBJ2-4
TGTGCCAGCAGCCCCGAGGGTGGGCTCTTTCAGTACTTC
CASSPEGGLFQYF
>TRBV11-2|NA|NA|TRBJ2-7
TGTGCCAGCAGCCAAGATTGGCAGAGCTCCTACGAGCAGTACTTC
CASSQDWQSSYEQYF
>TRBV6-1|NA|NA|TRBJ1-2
TGTGCCAGCAGGACCGAGCTCTATGGCTACACCTTC
CASRTELYGYTF
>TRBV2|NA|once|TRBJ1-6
TGTGCCAGCAGTGACCGCCAAAGAGGGTCACCCCTCCACTTT
CASSDRQRGSPLHF
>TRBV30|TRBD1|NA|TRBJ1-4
TGTGCCTGGTCGGGACAGCCCAAGGAACTGTTTTTT
CAWSGQPKELFF
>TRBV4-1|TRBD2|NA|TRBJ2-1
TGCGCCAGCAGCCAAGTTGGGCGGGGGGGCCTAATCTGGAAGAATGAGCAGTTCTTC
CASSQVGRGGLIWKNEQFF
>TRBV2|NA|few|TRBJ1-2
TGTGCCATTGGGGAGATCTATGGCTACACCTTC
CAIGEIYGYTF
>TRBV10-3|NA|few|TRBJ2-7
TGTGCCGCAAGGGAGAACTACGAGCAGTACTTC
CAARENYEQYF
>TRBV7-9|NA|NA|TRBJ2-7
TGTGCCAGCAGCTTCCGGGAAGCTAGCTACGAGCAGTACTTC
CASSFREASYEQYF
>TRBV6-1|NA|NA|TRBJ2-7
TGTGCCAGCAGTGAACACTCCTACGAGCAGTACTTC
CASSEHSYEQYF
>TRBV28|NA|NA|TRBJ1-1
TGTGCCAGCAGGTTAGGTTGGGAGTGGCCGAACACTGAAGCTTTCTTT
CASRLGWEWPNTEAFF